This T cell receptor beta chain was found in a study of cytomegalovirus exposure and HLA in healthy donors. Unrecorded immune exposures were likely, despite nominal health at sampling. The germline V gene encodes CDR1 SEHNR and CDR2 FQNEAQ (reference sequence). The CDR3 has 17 residues. With 60 Vbeta and 13 Jbeta primers, the PCR was carried out. Sequenced by immunoSEQ multiplex PCR; TCRdb stores in-frame clones only, minus some. The sample carries approximately 140,000 clones, around 77% recorded once. This clone was seen a few times. One end of the junction is discordant with germline, which a read error may explain.

The chain employs TRBV7-9 and TRBJ2-1, with TRBD2 matching 12 bases. The sequence derives from a woman in her forties or fifties in good health and CMV-seronegative. The sequencing input was PBMCs. For the CDR3, the DNA is TGTTCCAGCAGCCACCATTGGGAGACTAGCGGGAGCAATGAGCAGTTCTTC. Its translation is CSSSHHWETSGSNEQFF.